This T cell receptor beta chain was captured by sequencing in a study of PD-1 blockade in classical Hodgkin lymphoma. Study-level results: A reduction in baseline TCR diversity was reportedly seen in newly diagnosed patients relative to healthy donors. Causes of the repertoire differences remain undefined, possibly disease activity or prior therapy.

Profiling relied on immunoSEQ multiplex PCR, and the TCRdb table lists in-frame clones only, not all of them. The sample includes about 46,000 clones, approximately 91% of them seen just once. Time point of the sample: newly diagnosed, previously untreated cHL patient sample. The authors compared against newly diagnosed, untreated classical Hodgkin lymphoma PBMCs. As concerns this clone: Its antigen is unknown.

Germline CDR1 and CDR2: MDHEN and SYDVKM. The CDR3 length is 15 residues. V trimming: 5 bases; J trimming: 7 bases; junction bases outside the gene matches: 9. This clonotype was obtained from a human donor with classical Hodgkin lymphoma. Sequenced material: peripheral blood mononuclear cells (PBMCs). This chain links TRBV28 with TRBJ2-7, with 12 bases identical to TRBD2. The CDR3 is CASSLGTSGRREQYF. The CDR3 DNA reads as TGTGCCAGCAGTCTCGGGACTAGCGGGCGTCGGGAGCAGTACTTC.